The following is a T cell receptor (beta chain) sequence with its context. The TCR beta profiling, which covered VDJ combination and CDR3 sequence, was carried out using genomic DNA as the template. Via MiXCR, TCRdb re-called the reads, giving one row per CDR3 protein. The repertoire holds 150,000 to 200,000 distinct CDR3 sequences, with 71% as singletons. Patients sequenced had flow cytometry evidence of CD8+CD57+ cell expansion. This sample was taken from a study of CD8+CD57+ T cells in acquired aplastic anemia. The CDR3 spans 13 residues. Germline loops: CDR1 KGHDR, CDR2 SFDVKD. The germline V and J ends were trimmed by 4 bases and 6 bases, with 10 bases remaining between them.

Specimen: sorted CD4+, CD8+, or CD8+CD57+ T cells (not recorded which) from PBMCs. V is TRBV24-1 and J is TRBJ2-3; D not resolved. The sequence came from a human donor with aplastic anemia. CDR3 bases: TGTGCCACCAGTGAGTCCTTTCGGGATACGCAGTATTTT. This encodes CATSESFRDTQYF.